The sequence of this T cell receptor (beta chain) was determined in a study of read filtering for tumor transcriptome and immune sequencing (dated by TCRdb to about 2020). Turning to the overall study: The cohort was composed of some 16 male and 11 to 15 female patients, with a mean age of about 65 years and an age range of about 40 to 90. By revised international staging, under 10 patients were R-ISS I, roughly 17 were R-ISS II and 6 or 7 were R-ISS III. Whole-transcriptome libraries were prepared with the TruSeq RNA Access Library Prep Kit after DNase treatment. TCR-region mapped reads per sample ranged from about 4.05 to 11 million with IR-seq versus only roughly 75 to 1,300 with RNA-seq. Using the same bone marrow samples, the study compared TCR repertoires obtained by targeted immune repertoire sequencing with those obtained by bulk whole-transcriptome sequencing. One main goal was a read-filtering strategy for immune repertoire data, in particular deciding whether clonotypes backed by only one read should be removed. What the study reported, not specific to this receptor: Clonotypes were captured by IR-seq at much higher depth and more reliably than by RNA-seq, and smaller IR-seq throughput was sufficient for identification of most shared clonotypes. Rather than purified T cells, the sorted CD138-negative fraction was a mixed bone marrow immune population. In IR-seq, single-read clonotypes were roughly four fifths of clonotypes but approximately 3.7% of total reads; in RNA-seq they were 74.6% of clonotypes and 35% to 55% of reads. Removing single-read clonotypes increased the correlation between IR-seq and RNA-seq shared clonotype proportions.

This clonotype was counted ten times or more. Its antigen has not been determined. There are no base qualities to consult, and no much larger clone falls within one base. Based on the germline V gene, the CDR1 and CDR2 sequences are SGHRS and YFSETQ. V lost 0 bases and J lost 2 bases; the stretch between them is 7 bases long. The CDR3 sequence holds 14 residues, the cysteine and phenylalanine included. Here the CDR3 DNA is all that survives: 42 bases in frame from base 1. The Immunoverse kit was used to build TCR libraries from roughly 0.4 ug RNA, with molecular barcoded adaptors covering alpha/delta and beta/gamma chains. The same RNA used for transcriptome sequencing was used for TCR library preparation. Sequencing of the TCR libraries was done on an Illumina HiSeq 4000 with 2 x 150 cycles. Concerning the study's data processing: Using MiXCR, which included quality filtering and error correction, TCR reads were aligned to human V, D, J and C references and then assembled into CDR3 clonotypes. The tcR package in R was used to analyze clonotype counts and gene usage diversity. For inspection of raw mapping reads, RNA-seq reads were mapped by STAR aligner version 2.5.3a onto GRCh37 of the human genome. IR-seq fastq files were randomly downsampled with Seqtk 1.3 to test the effect of sequencing depth on detected clonotypes. TCRdb reanalyzed the raw reads on its own, using fastp at Q25 for trimming and MiXCR for clone calling, and kept in-frame beta chains. Identical CDR3 proteins give one entry, which carries the most common genes and DNA. TCRdb's processing, not the study's, gives the V and J calls here. This sample gives around 130,000 distinct CDR3 sequences in total; less than 15% of them show up just once. Clones ranked in the top ten supply approximately 8% of the sample.

Each patient had bone marrow sampled at the time of active disease. Ficoll-Hypaque density gradient centrifugation was used to isolate the bone marrow mononuclear cells. CD138-negative cells were obtained by negative selection after labeling with CD138 magnetic microbeads on a MACS separator, removing myeloma plasma cells. Flow cytometry on an Attune NxT with CD138 antibodies was used to check the purity of the isolated cells. TRIzol reagent was used to extract total RNA, and a NanoDrop spectrophotometer was used to quantify the extracted RNA. For each patient, paired RNA-seq and IR-seq were run on the CD138-negative bone marrow sample from that patient.

In this chain, TRBV5-1 is recombined with TRBJ2-3, with no D gene named confidently. This sequence originates from a donor at least 40 years old with multiple myeloma. Sequenced input: a population of CD138-negative cells sorted from bone marrow. The cell subset or site label, as the study defines it: bone marrow mononuclear cells depleted of CD138+ plasma/myeloma cells by negative magnetic selection. The base sequence is TGCGCCAGCAGCTTGGACCGAATCACAGATACGCAGTATTTT. This translates into CASSLDRITDTQYF.